Below, 2 T cell receptor beta chains from the same sample are listed, as sequenced in a study of blood T cells in healthy people across ages. Sample-barcoded 5' priming and a J-beta primer mix drove a second PCR of about 7 to 12 cycles. Each CDR3 protein gets one entry after TCRdb re-called the 5' RACE reads with MiXCR. The table lists 650,000 to 1,000,000 distinct CDR3 sequences, about 37% of them singletons. Sequencing was performed on blood. These receptor sequences come from a man between 18 and 35 years old in good health.

This clonotype was picked up a small number of times. V and J are TRBV9 and TRBJ1-2; D might be TRBD1 (6 bases). Germline V gives CDR1 SGDLS, CDR2 YYNGEE. V shed 0 bases and J shed 4 bases, with 10 bases lying between them. The CDR3 consists of 14 residues. The CDR3 coding sequence is TGTGCCAGCAGCGTAGGTAAAGGGGGCTATGGCTACACCTTC. It encodes CASSVGKGGYGYTF.

The chain employs TRBV21-1 and TRBJ1-2. TRBV21-1 is marked as a pseudogene. The CDR3 is 12 residues long. CDR3 in amino acids: CASSKAGDGYTF. The CDR3 bases are TGTGCCAGCAGCAAAGCCGGCGATGGCTACACCTTC.